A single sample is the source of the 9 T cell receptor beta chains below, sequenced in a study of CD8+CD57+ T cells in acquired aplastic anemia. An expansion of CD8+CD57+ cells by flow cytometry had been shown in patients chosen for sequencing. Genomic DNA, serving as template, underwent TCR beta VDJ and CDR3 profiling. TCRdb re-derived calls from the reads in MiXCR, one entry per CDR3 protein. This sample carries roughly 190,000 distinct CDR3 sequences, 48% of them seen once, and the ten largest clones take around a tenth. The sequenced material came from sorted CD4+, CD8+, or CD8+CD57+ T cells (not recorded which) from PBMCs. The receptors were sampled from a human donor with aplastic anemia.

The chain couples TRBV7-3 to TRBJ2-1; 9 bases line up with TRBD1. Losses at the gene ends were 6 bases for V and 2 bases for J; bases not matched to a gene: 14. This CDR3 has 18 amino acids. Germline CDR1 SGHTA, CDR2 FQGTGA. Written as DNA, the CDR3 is TGTGCCAGCAGAATAACCGACAGGGGGAAGGGGCCCTACAATGAGCAGTTCTTC. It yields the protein CASRITDRGKGPYNEQFF.

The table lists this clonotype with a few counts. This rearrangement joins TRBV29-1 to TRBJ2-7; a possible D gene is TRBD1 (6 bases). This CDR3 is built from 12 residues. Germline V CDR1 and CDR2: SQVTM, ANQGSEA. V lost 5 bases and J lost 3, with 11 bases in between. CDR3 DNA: TGCAGCGTTCGCTCGGACAGCTACGAGCAGTACTTC. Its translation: CSVRSDSYEQYF.

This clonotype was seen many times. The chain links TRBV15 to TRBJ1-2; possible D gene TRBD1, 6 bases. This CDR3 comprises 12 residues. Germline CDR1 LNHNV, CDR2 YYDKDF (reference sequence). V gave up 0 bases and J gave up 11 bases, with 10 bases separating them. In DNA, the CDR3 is TGTGCCACCAGCAGAGATGTAGGGGGTTACACCTTC. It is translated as CATSRDVGGYTF.

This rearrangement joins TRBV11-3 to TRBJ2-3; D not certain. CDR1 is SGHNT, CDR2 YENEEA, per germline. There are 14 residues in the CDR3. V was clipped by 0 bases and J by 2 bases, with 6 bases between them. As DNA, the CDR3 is TGTGCCAGCAGCTTAGACGGATTCACAGATACGCAGTATTTT. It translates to CASSLDGFTDTQYF.

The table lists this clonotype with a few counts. The CDR3 spells CAWSVIGVSNSPLHF. In nucleotides, the CDR3 is TGTGCCTGGAGTGTAATCGGGGTCTCTAATTCACCCCTCCACTTT. The chain carries TRBV30 and TRBJ1-6; D remains unclear. Trimming cost V 0 bases and J 6 bases, with 12 bases left between them. The CDR3 is 15 amino acids. Looked up from germline, CDR1 is GTSNPN and CDR2 is SVGIG (reference sequence).

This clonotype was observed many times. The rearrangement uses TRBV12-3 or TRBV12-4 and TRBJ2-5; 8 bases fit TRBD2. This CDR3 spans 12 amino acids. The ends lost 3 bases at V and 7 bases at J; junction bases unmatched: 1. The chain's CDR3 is CASSFGGVTQYF. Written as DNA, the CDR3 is TGTGCCAGCAGTTTCGGGGGGGTGACCCAGTACTTC.

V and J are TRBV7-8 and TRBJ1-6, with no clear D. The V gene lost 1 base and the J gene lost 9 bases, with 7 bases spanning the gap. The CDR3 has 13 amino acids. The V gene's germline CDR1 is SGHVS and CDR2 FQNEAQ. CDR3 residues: CASSLVWGSPLHF. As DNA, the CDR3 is TGTGCCAGCAGCTTAGTTTGGGGTTCACCCCTCCACTTT.

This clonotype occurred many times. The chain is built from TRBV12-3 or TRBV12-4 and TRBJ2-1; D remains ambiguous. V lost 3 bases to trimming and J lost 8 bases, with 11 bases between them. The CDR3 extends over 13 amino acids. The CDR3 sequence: CASSLSGIDEQFF. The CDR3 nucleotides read TGTGCCAGCAGTTTGTCGGGTATCGATGAGCAGTTCTTC.

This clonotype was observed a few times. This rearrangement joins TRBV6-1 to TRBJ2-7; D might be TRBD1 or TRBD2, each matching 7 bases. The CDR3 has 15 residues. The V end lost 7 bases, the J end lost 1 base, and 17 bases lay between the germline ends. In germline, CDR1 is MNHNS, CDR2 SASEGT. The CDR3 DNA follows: TGTGCCAGCAAAAAGCGGGACAGTTATTCCTACGAGCAGTACTTC. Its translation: CASKKRDSYSYEQYF.